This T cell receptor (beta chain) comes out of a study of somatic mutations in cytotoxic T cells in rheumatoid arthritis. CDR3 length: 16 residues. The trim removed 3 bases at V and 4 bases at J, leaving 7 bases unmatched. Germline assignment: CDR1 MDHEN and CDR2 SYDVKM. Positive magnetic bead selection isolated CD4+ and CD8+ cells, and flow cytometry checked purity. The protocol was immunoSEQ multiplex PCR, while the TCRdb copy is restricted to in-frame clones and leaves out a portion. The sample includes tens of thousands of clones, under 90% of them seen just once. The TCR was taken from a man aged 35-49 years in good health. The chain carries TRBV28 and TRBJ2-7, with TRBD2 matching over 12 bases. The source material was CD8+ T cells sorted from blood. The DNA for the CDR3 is TGTGCCAGCAGTTTCCCCGAGGGGACTAGCGGGTACGAGCAGTACTTC. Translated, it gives CASSFPEGTSGYEQYF.